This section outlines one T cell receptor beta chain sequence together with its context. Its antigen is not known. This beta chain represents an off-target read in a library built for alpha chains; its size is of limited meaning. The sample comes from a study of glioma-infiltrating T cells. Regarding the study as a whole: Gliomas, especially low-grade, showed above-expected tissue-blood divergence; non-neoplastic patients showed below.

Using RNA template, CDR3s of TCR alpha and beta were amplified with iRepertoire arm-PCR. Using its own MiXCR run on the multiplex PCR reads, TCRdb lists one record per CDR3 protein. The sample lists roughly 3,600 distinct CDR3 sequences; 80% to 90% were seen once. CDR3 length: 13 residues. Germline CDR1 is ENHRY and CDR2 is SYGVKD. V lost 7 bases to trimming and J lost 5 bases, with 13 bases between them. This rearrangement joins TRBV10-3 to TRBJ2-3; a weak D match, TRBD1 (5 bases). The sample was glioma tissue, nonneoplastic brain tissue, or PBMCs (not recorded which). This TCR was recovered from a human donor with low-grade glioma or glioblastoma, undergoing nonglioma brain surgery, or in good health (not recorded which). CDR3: CAIKSIGVDTQYF. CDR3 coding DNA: TGTGCCATCAAAAGTATAGGGGTAGATACGCAGTATTTT.